Listed here are 11 T cell receptor beta chains from one sample, sequenced in a study of cytomegalovirus exposure and HLA in healthy donors. The PCR made use of 60 Vbeta and 13 Jbeta primers. Profiling relied on immunoSEQ multiplex PCR, and the TCRdb table lists in-frame clones only, not all of them. This table has roughly 130,000 clones, 75% to 85% appearing once. Sequenced sample: PBMCs. These receptors came from a woman in her late teens or twenties in good health and CMV-seropositive.

The rearrangement joins TRBV20-1 to TRBJ1-1; a possible D gene is TRBD1 (6 bases). Germline assignment: CDR1 DFQATT and CDR2 SNEGSKA (reference sequence). CDR3 length: 11 amino acids. V was clipped by 5 bases and J by 6 bases, with 10 bases between them. CDR3 coding DNA: TGCAGTGCTTGGGACACCCCTGAAGCTTTCTTT. This gives the protein CSAWDTPEAFF.

V and J are TRBV11-3 and TRBJ2-7; possibly TRBD1 for D (6 bases). The CDR3 sequence is 12 residues long. Between the trimmed V and J ends, which lost 4 bases and 6 bases, there was a span of 10 bases. Germline CDR1 SGHNT, CDR2 YENEEA. This CDR3 reads CASSSKGGEQYF. For the CDR3, the DNA is TGTGCCAGCAGCTCGAAAGGGGGCGAGCAGTACTTC. The variable domain in full, completed from reference TRBV11-3 and TRBJ2-7, reads EAGVVQSPRYKIIEKKQPVAFWCNPISGHNTLYWYLQNLGQGPELLIRYENEEAVDDSQLPKDRFSAERLKGVDSTLKIQPAELGDSAVYLCASSSKGGEQYFGPGTRLTVT.

The chain combines TRBV6-6 with TRBJ2-4; D perhaps matches TRBD1 (5 bases). The germline V gene has CDR1 MNHNY and CDR2 SVGAGI (reference sequence). The CDR3 is 12 amino acids. Deletions cut 4 bases from V and 5 bases from J, with 6 bases between. CDR3 protein: CASSSTENIQYF. CDR3 DNA sequence: TGTGCCAGCAGTTCGACAGAAAACATTCAGTACTTC.

The genes are TRBV30 and TRBJ2-7; D remains unclear. Germline lookup yields CDR1 GTSNPN and CDR2 SVGIG (reference sequence). Trimming cost V 5 bases and J 4 bases, with 15 bases left between them. The CDR3 contains 13 residues. CDR3 in amino acids: CAWLLPSNYEQYF. The CDR3, as DNA: TGTGCCTGGTTACTCCCCTCCAATTACGAGCAGTACTTC.

V usage is TRBV4-1 and J usage is TRBJ2-7; 8 nucleotides line up with TRBD2. With 2 bases clipped from V and 2 bases from J, the junction kept 2 bases outside the gene matches. CDR1 MGHRA and CDR2 YSYEKL come from the germline V gene. The CDR3 length is 14 residues. CDR3 in amino acids: CASSQRGGTYEQYF. In DNA, the CDR3 is TGCGCCAGCAGCCAACGGGGGGGGACCTACGAGCAGTACTTC.

The rearrangement links TRBV10-3 to TRBJ2-7, with 7 bases fitting TRBD2. The CDR3 consists of 14 residues. Germline V gene sequence: CDR1 ENHRY, CDR2 SYGVKD. V trimming: 7 bases; J trimming: 2 bases; junction bases outside the gene matches: 8. The CDR3: CAIKGASGPYEQYF. CDR3 DNA: TGTGCCATCAAGGGAGCTAGCGGACCCTACGAGCAGTACTTC.

The table lists this clone with a few counts. This chain joins TRBV7-9 and TRBJ2-7, with 14 bases that match TRBD2. This CDR3 has 19 residues. V lost 0 bases and J lost 1; bases outside the gene matches: 8. CDR1 and CDR2 (germline): SEHNR, FQNEAQ (reference sequence). The chain's CDR3 is CASSLARTSGGPRSYEQYF. The DNA for the CDR3 is TGTGCCAGCAGCTTAGCGAGGACTAGCGGGGGGCCTAGGTCCTACGAGCAGTACTTC.

This clone turned up a few times. This chain joins TRBV4-1 and TRBJ1-1, with 9 bases that match TRBD1. This CDR3 is built from 13 residues. From germline, CDR1 is MGHRA and CDR2 YSYEKL. V shed 3 bases, J shed 4 bases, and the junction held 0 bases outside the gene matches. This chain's CDR3 is CASSQDRGTEAFF. The DNA for the CDR3 is TGCGCCAGCAGCCAGGACAGGGGCACTGAAGCTTTCTTT.

The chain couples TRBV11-2 to TRBJ2-7; TRBD1 matches at 8 bases. Germline loops: CDR1 SGHAT, CDR2 FQNNGV. The length of the CDR3 is 13 residues. Trimming took 6 bases from V and 5 from J; bases not matched to a gene: 6. The chain's CDR3 is CASRSTGDHEQYF. Here the CDR3 DNA reads TGTGCCAGCAGATCGACAGGGGACCACGAGCAGTACTTC.

This chain joins TRBV7-6 and TRBJ2-7; 11 bases align to TRBD1. This CDR3 has 16 residues. Germline CDR1 SGHVS, CDR2 FNYEAQ. The V gene end was trimmed by 1 base and the J gene end by 4 bases; junction bases not matched to a gene: 6. CDR3 in DNA: TGTGCCAGCAGCTTAGAAGGGACAGGGGGTGAATACGAGCAGTACTTC. Translated, it gives CASSLEGTGGEYEQYF.

This sequence joins TRBV5-1 and TRBJ2-3; 10 bases map to TRBD2. The ends lost 8 bases at V and 4 bases at J; junction bases unmatched: 7. This CDR3 has 14 residues. Germline values: CDR1 SGHRS, CDR2 YFSETQ. The CDR3 DNA follows: TGCGCCAGTAGTACTAGCGGGGCGTCAGATACGCAGTATTTT. Its protein is CASSTSGASDTQYF. Using reference TRBV5-1 and TRBJ2-3 for the parts outside the CDR3, the full variable domain is KAGVTQTPRYLIKTRGQQVTLSCSPISGHRSVSWYQQTPGQGLQFLFEYFSETQRNKGNFPGRFSGRQFSNSRSEMNVSTLELGDSALYLCASSTSGASDTQYFGPGTRLTVL.